This TCR beta chain originates from a study of blood T cell repertoires in COVID-19. Study as a whole: The United States, Italy and Spain provided the acute and convalescent COVID-19 samples. Sample material is recorded as cDNA or gDNA derived from T cells, B-cell-depleted T cells, or PBMCs.

Authors' processing steps: Reference gene primers were amplified, and this amplification served to estimate nucleated cell counts. TCRdb's table, derived via immunoSEQ multiplex PCR, lists solely in-frame clones and lacks some. V and J calls and clone size are those listed in that table; D and trimming were worked out from the DNA. The data contain over 250,000 clones, approximately 85% of them singletons. Germline loops: CDR1 LGHDT, CDR2 YNNKEL (reference sequence). The V gene lost 0 bases and the J gene lost 8 bases, with 17 bases spanning the gap. This CDR3 comprises 16 residues. Sequencing was done on a sample of peripheral blood. The clonotype was recovered from a woman aged 30 to 39 with acute or convalescent COVID-19. The chain has TRBV3-1 (or the pseudogene TRBV3-2) and TRBJ2-1, with D possibly being TRBD2 (5 bases). Written as DNA, the CDR3 is TGTGCCAGCAGCCAAGATTTATTACGGGATGAGGATGAGCAGTTCTTC. Its translation is CASSQDLLRDEDEQFF.